One and the same sample provided the 8 T cell receptor beta chains below, sequenced in a study of control samples from healthy donors and cancer patients. TCRdb's table, derived via immunoSEQ multiplex PCR, lists solely in-frame clones and lacks some. This sample has some 19,000 clones, with under 90% found just once. Sequences were obtained from PBMCs. These receptors all stem from a man aged 55 to 70 with colorectal cancer.

This clone is medium-sized in the sample. The V call is TRBV5-4, the J call TRBJ2-2; TRBD2 matches 10 bases. V lost 0 bases and J lost 7; bases outside the gene matches: 6. Germline V gives CDR1 SGHNT, CDR2 YYREEE (reference sequence). This CDR3 spans 16 amino acids. The CDR3 bases are TGTGCCAGCAGCTTGGGAGCGGGGGGGCCGAGCGGGGAGCTGTTTTTT. It codes for CASSLGAGGPSGELFF.

The chain combines TRBV6-5 with TRBJ2-3; 8 positions match TRBD1. The CDR3 runs to 14 residues. CDR1 is MNHEY, CDR2 SVGAGI, per germline. Losses at the gene ends were 7 bases for V and 6 bases for J; bases not matched to a gene: 9. The CDR3 protein is CASTDRGSGDTQYF. As DNA, the CDR3 is TGTGCCAGCACCGACAGGGGTAGTGGGGATACGCAGTATTTT.

V usage is TRBV12-5 and J usage is TRBJ2-7; 8 nucleotides line up with TRBD1. The J segment lost 5 bases and the V segment lost 6 bases, leaving 6 bases of the junction unmatched. The CDR3 length is 13 residues. Germline V gives CDR1 LGHNT, CDR2 FRNRAP. The DNA for the CDR3 is TGTGCTAGTGGCTCGGACAGGGTAGACGAGCAGTACTTC. Residues: CASGSDRVDEQYF.

This sequence joins TRBV4-1 and TRBJ1-1; D ambiguous. Germline assignment: CDR1 MGHRA and CDR2 YSYEKL. The CDR3 is 11 residues long. Deletions cut 5 bases from V and 5 bases from J, with 6 bases between. The CDR3 DNA follows: TGCGCCAGCAGCACACCGACTGAAGCTTTCTTT. This encodes CASSTPTEAFF.

This sequence joins TRBV5-1 and TRBJ2-3, with D unresolved. V shed 4 bases and J shed 5 bases, with 14 bases lying between them. The CDR3 sequence is 14 residues long. Looked up from germline, CDR1 is SGHRS and CDR2 is YFSETQ. This CDR3 reads CASSQVGTGDTQYF. As DNA, the CDR3 is TGCGCCAGCAGCCAAGTCGGCACCGGAGATACGCAGTATTTT.

The J gene is TRBJ1-4, the V gene TRBV27, with a weak D call TRBD1 (5 bases). Trimming removed 6 bases at V and 0 bases at J, with 8 bases between. CDR3 length: 14 amino acids. The V gene's germline CDR1 is MNHEY and CDR2 SMNVEV (reference sequence). The CDR3 DNA is TGTGCCAGCAGGTCAGGGTCAACTAATGAAAAACTGTTTTTT. Amino acid sequence: CASRSGSTNEKLFF. Full variable domain (remainder filled in from reference TRBV27 and TRBJ1-4): EAQVTQNPRYLITVTGKKLTVTCSQNMNHEYMSWYRQDPGLGLRQIYYSMNVEVTDKGDVPEGYKVSRKEKRNFPLILESPSPNQTSLYFCASRSGSTNEKLFFGSGTQLSVL.

The gene calls are TRBV5-1 and TRBJ1-1; TRBD1 matches 8 bases. Germline CDR1 SGHRS, CDR2 YFSETQ. V lost 2 bases to trimming and J lost 1 base; unmatched junction nucleotides: 4. The CDR3 has 15 residues. The CDR3 nucleotides read TGCGCCAGCAGCTTAACAGGGGGTAAGAACACTGAAGCTTTCTTT. Protein product: CASSLTGGKNTEAFF.

The chain carries TRBV10-3 and TRBJ1-1; TRBD1 agrees at 8 bases. The CDR3 contains 14 residues. CDR1 ENHRY and CDR2 SYGVKD come from the germline V gene. V was pared by 7 bases and J by 4 bases, with 8 bases of the junction left unmatched. The CDR3 protein is CAIKLTGEGTEAFF. CDR3 DNA sequence: TGTGCCATCAAACTGACAGGGGAGGGCACTGAAGCTTTCTTT.